This T cell receptor (beta chain) was captured by sequencing in a study of T cell responses to AZD1222 COVID-19 vaccine. Notes on the study in general: Across the whole spike, CD4 TCRs peaked at regions 160-218 and 743-854.

Using immunoSEQ multiplex PCR, the repertoire was profiled, and TCRdb retains in-frame clones only, with some absent. The data contain 110,000 or so clones, 75% to 90% of them singletons. As concerns this clone: Its target is unknown.

This TCR derives from an adult in good health. The material sequenced was peripheral blood, taken on day 0 of AZD1222 vaccination.

In nucleotides, the CDR3 is TGTGCCAGCAGTTACTCGACAGGGGTCAGGCGTCCCCAGCATTTT. Protein: CASSYSTGVRRPQHF. V gene TRBV6-2 or TRBV6-3 combines with J gene TRBJ1-5; 8 bases align to TRBD1. This CDR3 region has 15 residues. Germline V CDR1 and CDR2: MNHEY, SVGEGT. V trimming: 0 bases; J trimming: 10 bases; junction bases outside the gene matches: 8.